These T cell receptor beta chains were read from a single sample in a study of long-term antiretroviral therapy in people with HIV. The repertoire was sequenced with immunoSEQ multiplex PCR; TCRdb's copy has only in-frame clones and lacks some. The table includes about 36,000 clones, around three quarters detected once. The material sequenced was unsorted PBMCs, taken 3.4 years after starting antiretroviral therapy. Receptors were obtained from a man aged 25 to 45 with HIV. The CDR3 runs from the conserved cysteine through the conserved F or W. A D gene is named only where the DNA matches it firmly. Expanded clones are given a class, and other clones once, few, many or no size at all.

CDR3aa: CASSLGGDRSYEQYF; CDR3nt: TGTGCCAGCAGCTTGGGGGGTGACAGATCCTACGAGCAGTACTTC; j_gene: TRBJ2-7; abundance: -; d_gene: -; v_gene: TRBV7-6
CDR3aa: CASSVEAGAQGEQYF; CDR3nt: TGTGCCAGCAGCGTAGAAGCGGGAGCTCAAGGCGAGCAGTACTTC; j_gene: TRBJ2-7; abundance: -; d_gene: TRBD2; v_gene: TRBV9
CDR3aa: CASGSLGTIQETQYF; CDR3nt: TGTGCCAGCGGGTCGCTCGGGACGATACAAGAGACCCAGTACTTC; j_gene: TRBJ2-5; abundance: -; d_gene: -; v_gene: TRBV9
CDR3aa: CASSLGTANYEQYF; CDR3nt: TGTGCCAGCAGCTTGGGGACAGCGAACTACGAGCAGTACTTC; j_gene: TRBJ2-7; abundance: -; d_gene: -; v_gene: TRBV5-4
CDR3aa: CASSEGAGWSPSGYTF; CDR3nt: TGTGCCAGCAGCGAAGGGGCAGGGTGGTCTCCTAGTGGCTACACCTTC; j_gene: TRBJ1-2; abundance: -; d_gene: -; v_gene: TRBV7-6
CDR3aa: CASLARGTLNTEAFF; CDR3nt: TGTGCCAGTTTGGCGCGGGGCACGTTGAACACTGAAGCTTTCTTT; j_gene: TRBJ1-1; abundance: -; d_gene: -; v_gene: TRBV6-5
CDR3aa: CASSFPGLEKLFF; CDR3nt: TGTGCCAGCAGCTTCCCGGGACTTGAAAAACTGTTTTTT; j_gene: TRBJ1-4; abundance: -; d_gene: -; v_gene: TRBV7-9
CDR3aa: CASSQVNYNEQFF; CDR3nt: TGTGCCAGCAGCCAAGTTAATTACAATGAGCAGTTCTTC; j_gene: TRBJ2-1; abundance: -; d_gene: -; v_gene: TRBV14
CDR3aa: CASSLLPPLTSSSDTQYF; CDR3nt: TGTGCCAGCAGCTTATTACCCCCCTTGACTAGTAGCTCAGATACGCAGTATTTT; j_gene: TRBJ2-3; abundance: -; d_gene: -; v_gene: TRBV7-9
CDR3aa: CASSVGKSDGSYEQYF; CDR3nt: TGTGCCAGCAGCGTAGGCAAGTCTGACGGGTCCTACGAGCAGTACTTC; j_gene: TRBJ2-7; abundance: few; d_gene: -; v_gene: TRBV9
CDR3aa: CASSTGTGVVDNEQFF; CDR3nt: TGTGCCAGCAGCACAGGGACAGGGGTTGTCGACAATGAGCAGTTCTTC; j_gene: TRBJ2-1; abundance: -; d_gene: TRBD1; v_gene: TRBV6-6
CDR3aa: CASSLRWDNEQFF; CDR3nt: TGTGCCAGCAGCTTACGTTGGGACAATGAGCAGTTCTTC; j_gene: TRBJ2-1; abundance: -; d_gene: -; v_gene: TRBV7-9
CDR3aa: CSAQQGFSYEQYF; CDR3nt: TGCAGCGCCCAACAGGGATTCTCCTACGAGCAGTACTTC; j_gene: TRBJ2-7; abundance: once; d_gene: -; v_gene: TRBV29-1
CDR3aa: CASSPSMSSYNEQFF; CDR3nt: TGTGCCAGCTCACCGTCAATGAGCTCCTACAATGAGCAGTTCTTC; j_gene: TRBJ2-1; abundance: -; d_gene: -; v_gene: TRBV18
CDR3aa: CASSLGLVADTQYF; CDR3nt: TGCGCCAGCAGCCTAGGACTAGTTGCAGATACGCAGTATTTT; j_gene: TRBJ2-3; abundance: -; d_gene: TRBD2; v_gene: TRBV5-1
CDR3aa: CASSSSRIGDTQYF; CDR3nt: TGTGCCAGCAGCTCGAGCAGGATCGGAGATACGCAGTATTTT; j_gene: TRBJ2-3; abundance: -; d_gene: -; v_gene: TRBV7-2
CDR3aa: CASSLFGGGGANVLTF; CDR3nt: TGTGCCAGCAGTCTTTTCGGGGGGGGAGGGGCCAACGTCCTGACTTTC; j_gene: TRBJ2-6; abundance: -; d_gene: TRBD2; v_gene: TRBV25-1
CDR3aa: CASSPLRGGHYGYTF; CDR3nt: TGTGCCAGCAGCCCTCTGAGGGGGGGGCACTATGGCTACACCTTC; j_gene: TRBJ1-2; abundance: -; d_gene: -; v_gene: TRBV6-5
CDR3aa: CASSRRWDTYEQYF; CDR3nt: TGTGCCAGCAGTCGAAGGTGGGACACCTACGAGCAGTACTTC; j_gene: TRBJ2-7; abundance: few; d_gene: -; v_gene: TRBV2
CDR3aa: CASSLLLAAGETQYF; CDR3nt: TGTGCCAGCTCACTACTACTAGCGGCGGGAGAGACCCAGTACTTC; j_gene: TRBJ2-5; abundance: -; d_gene: TRBD2; v_gene: TRBV18
CDR3aa: CASSFSVAASYEQFF; CDR3nt: TGTGCCAGCAGTTTCTCCGTTGCTGCCTCGTATGAGCAGTTCTTC; j_gene: TRBJ2-1; abundance: once; d_gene: -; v_gene: TRBV27
CDR3aa: CASSPGLAGGKNNEQFF; CDR3nt: TGCGCCAGCAGCCCCGGACTAGCGGGAGGAAAGAACAATGAGCAGTTCTTC; j_gene: TRBJ2-1; abundance: -; d_gene: TRBD2; v_gene: TRBV5-1
CDR3aa: CASSPYFRSAGQETQYF; CDR3nt: TGTGCCAGCAGCCCTTATTTCCGGTCAGCGGGGCAAGAGACCCAGTACTTC; j_gene: TRBJ2-5; abundance: -; d_gene: TRBD2; v_gene: TRBV7-9
CDR3aa: CASSPEKGRKETQYF; CDR3nt: TGTGCCAGCTCACCAGAGAAGGGCCGCAAGGAGACCCAGTACTTC; j_gene: TRBJ2-5; abundance: -; d_gene: -; v_gene: TRBV18
CDR3aa: CAIQTGASNTIYF; CDR3nt: TGTGCCATCCAGACAGGGGCGTCGAACACCATATATTTT; j_gene: TRBJ1-3; abundance: -; d_gene: TRBD1; v_gene: TRBV10-3
CDR3aa: CASSLGLAGGTGELFF; CDR3nt: TGCGCCAGCAGCTTGGGACTAGCGGGAGGTACCGGGGAGCTGTTTTTT; j_gene: TRBJ2-2; abundance: few; d_gene: TRBD2; v_gene: TRBV5-1
CDR3aa: CASSLTGGLNIQYF; CDR3nt: TGTGCCAGCAGCTTAACAGGGGGACTAAACATTCAGTACTTC; j_gene: TRBJ2-4; abundance: -; d_gene: TRBD1; v_gene: TRBV7-2
CDR3aa: CSVEDQGNFYYTF; CDR3nt: TGCAGCGTTGAAGATCAGGGGAACTTCTACTACACCTTC; j_gene: TRBJ1-2; abundance: -; d_gene: -; v_gene: TRBV29-1
CDR3aa: CASLSSGTYNEQFF; CDR3nt: TGTGCCAGCCTCTCTAGCGGAACATACAATGAGCAGTTCTTC; j_gene: TRBJ2-1; abundance: -; d_gene: TRBD2; v_gene: TRBV28
CDR3aa: CASSQGTGVTYEQYF; CDR3nt: TGCGCCAGCAGCCAAGGGACAGGGGTCACCTACGAGCAGTACTTC; j_gene: TRBJ2-7; abundance: -; d_gene: TRBD1; v_gene: TRBV4-1
CDR3aa: CASSILAVPNTEAFF; CDR3nt: TGTGCCAGCAGCATCCTGGCGGTCCCGAACACTGAAGCTTTCTTT; j_gene: TRBJ1-1; abundance: -; d_gene: -; v_gene: TRBV7-2
CDR3aa: CASSPVTPTDTQYF; CDR3nt: TGTGCCAGCTCACCGGTAACCCCCACAGATACGCAGTATTTT; j_gene: TRBJ2-3; abundance: -; d_gene: -; v_gene: TRBV18
CDR3aa: CASTPLGTNQPQHF; CDR3nt: TGTGCCAGCACCCCATTGGGGACCAATCAGCCCCAGCATTTT; j_gene: TRBJ1-5; abundance: -; d_gene: -; v_gene: TRBV28
CDR3aa: CASRPTLYNEQFF; CDR3nt: TGTGCCAGCAGGCCGACTCTTTACAATGAGCAGTTCTTC; j_gene: TRBJ2-1; abundance: -; d_gene: -; v_gene: TRBV5-4
CDR3aa: CASSLGDRGRNEQFF; CDR3nt: TGCGCCAGCAGCTTGGGGGACAGGGGCAGGAATGAGCAGTTCTTC; j_gene: TRBJ2-1; abundance: once; d_gene: TRBD1; v_gene: TRBV5-1
CDR3aa: CATTGVTYEQYF; CDR3nt: TGTGCCACTACAGGGGTCACCTACGAGCAGTACTTC; j_gene: TRBJ2-7; abundance: few; d_gene: TRBD1; v_gene: TRBV10-3
CDR3aa: CASSFRQGKTEAFF; CDR3nt: TGTGCCAGCAGCTTCCGCCAGGGCAAAACTGAAGCTTTCTTT; j_gene: TRBJ1-1; abundance: -; d_gene: -; v_gene: TRBV11-1
CDR3aa: CASVRHVGTEAFF; CDR3nt: TGTGCCAGCGTTCGGCATGTGGGCACTGAAGCTTTCTTT; j_gene: TRBJ1-1; abundance: -; d_gene: -; v_gene: TRBV28
CDR3aa: CASSPSDRGHNQPQHF; CDR3nt: TGTGCCAGCAGCCCATCCGACAGGGGGCACAATCAGCCCCAGCATTTT; j_gene: TRBJ1-5; abundance: -; d_gene: TRBD1; v_gene: TRBV28
CDR3aa: CASSLPSGRAQGTGELFF; CDR3nt: TGTGCCAGCAGCTTGCCGAGCGGGAGGGCCCAGGGCACCGGGGAGCTGTTTTTT; j_gene: TRBJ2-2; abundance: -; d_gene: TRBD2; v_gene: TRBV5-4
CDR3aa: CAWRAGGGYYGYTF; CDR3nt: TGTGCCTGGAGGGCAGGGGGCGGCTACTATGGCTACACCTTC; j_gene: TRBJ1-2; abundance: -; d_gene: TRBD1; v_gene: TRBV30
CDR3aa: CAWSPLYGYTF; CDR3nt: TGTGCCTGGAGTCCCCTCTATGGCTACACCTTC; j_gene: TRBJ1-2; abundance: -; d_gene: -; v_gene: TRBV30
CDR3aa: CASSAHIGRGGGNTEAFF; CDR3nt: TGTGCCAGCAGTGCCCATATAGGGCGGGGGGGCGGGAACACTGAAGCTTTCTTT; j_gene: TRBJ1-1; abundance: once; d_gene: -; v_gene: TRBV27
CDR3aa: CASTGTSYGYTF; CDR3nt: TGTGCCAGCACCGGGACAAGCTATGGCTACACCTTC; j_gene: TRBJ1-2; abundance: few; d_gene: -; v_gene: TRBV28
CDR3aa: CASSFPGFPYEQYF; CDR3nt: TGTGCCAGCAGCTTCCCAGGTTTCCCCTACGAGCAGTACTTC; j_gene: TRBJ2-7; abundance: -; d_gene: -; v_gene: TRBV28
CDR3aa: CASSYGEGNEQFF; CDR3nt: TGTGCCAGCAGTTATGGGGAGGGGAATGAGCAGTTCTTC; j_gene: TRBJ2-1; abundance: -; d_gene: TRBD2; v_gene: TRBV27
CDR3aa: CASSLALGVEAFF; CDR3nt: TGTGCCAGCAGCTTGGCCTTAGGTGTTGAAGCTTTCTTT; j_gene: TRBJ1-1; abundance: -; d_gene: -; v_gene: TRBV5-4
CDR3aa: CASSGARGPQHF; CDR3nt: TGTGCCAGCAGTGGTGCCCGGGGGCCCCAGCATTTT; j_gene: TRBJ1-5; abundance: -; d_gene: -; v_gene: TRBV6-1
CDR3aa: CASTSGTPSQPQHF; CDR3nt: TGTGCCAGCACCTCAGGGACGCCGAGTCAGCCCCAGCATTTT; j_gene: TRBJ1-5; abundance: few; d_gene: -; v_gene: TRBV6-1
CDR3aa: CAWSVEYQGRRETQYF; CDR3nt: TGTGCCTGGAGTGTAGAATATCAGGGGAGGAGAGAGACCCAGTACTTC; j_gene: TRBJ2-5; abundance: once; d_gene: -; v_gene: TRBV30
CDR3aa: CASRNYGYTF; CDR3nt: TGTGCCAGCAGAAACTATGGCTACACCTTC; j_gene: TRBJ1-2; abundance: -; d_gene: -; v_gene: TRBV28
CDR3aa: CASGLADYEQYF; CDR3nt: TGTGCCAGCGGGCTGGCAGACTACGAGCAGTACTTC; j_gene: TRBJ2-7; abundance: few; d_gene: -; v_gene: TRBV27
CDR3aa: CASSQRQGYYEQYF; CDR3nt: TGTGCCAGCAGCCAACGACAGGGATACTACGAGCAGTACTTC; j_gene: TRBJ2-7; abundance: -; d_gene: TRBD1; v_gene: TRBV14
CDR3aa: CAGGVLASGYTF; CDR3nt: TGTGCCGGCGGGGTTTTGGCGAGTGGCTACACCTTC; j_gene: TRBJ1-2; abundance: -; d_gene: -; v_gene: TRBV28
CDR3aa: CASSQEGLGRASSGANVLTF; CDR3nt: TGCGCCAGCAGCCAAGAGGGGTTGGGGAGGGCCAGCTCTGGGGCCAACGTCCTGACTTTC; j_gene: TRBJ2-6; abundance: -; d_gene: TRBD2; v_gene: TRBV4-3
CDR3aa: CASTRDQPQHF; CDR3nt: TGTGCCAGTACGAGGGATCAGCCCCAGCATTTT; j_gene: TRBJ1-5; abundance: -; d_gene: -; v_gene: TRBV28